Listed below are T cell receptor beta chains from one sample, sequenced in a study of CD8 T cells in Susac syndrome. TCRdb reanalysed the immunoSEQ multiplex PCR reads using MiXCR and keeps one entry per CDR3 protein. Among fewer than 150,000 distinct CDR3 sequences listed, over 85% were seen once. Specimen: CD8+ T cells from PBMCs. The receptors here all came from a human donor in good health. Both conserved end residues are part of each CDR3. D genes are given only for firm matches. The listing skips clone size in some rows; elsewhere it reads once, few, many or a size class.

abundance	d_gene	v_gene	j_gene	CDR3nt	CDR3aa
.	TRBD1	TRBV12-3/TRBV12-4	TRBJ2-1	TGTGCCAGCAGTCCCCGTGGGACAGGGAAGGGCAATGAGCAGTTCTTC	CASSPRGTGKGNEQFF
.	TRBD2	TRBV7-2	TRBJ2-1	TGTGCCAGCAGCTCGGGACTAGCTAGGTATGAGCAGTTCTTC	CASSSGLARYEQFF
.	TRBD2	TRBV11-2	TRBJ2-1	TGTGCCAGCAGACTACTAGCGGGAGGGGAGTACAATGAGCAGTTCTTC	CASRLLAGGEYNEQFF
.	.	TRBV27	TRBJ2-1	TGTGCCAGCAGTTCCAGCGAGAGCTACAATGAGCAGTTCTTC	CASSSSESYNEQFF
.	.	TRBV27	TRBJ2-5	TGTGCCAGCAGTCCGCGTGGCCAACGAAAGACCCAGTACTTC	CASSPRGQRKTQYF
.	TRBD1	TRBV20-1	TRBJ2-7	TGCAGTGCTAGACAGGGGGCCTCCTACGAGCAGTACTTC	CSARQGASYEQYF
.	TRBD1	TRBV15	TRBJ1-5	TGTGCCACCAGCAGAGAACAGGGGGCCTTCAATCAGCCCCAGCATTTT	CATSREQGAFNQPQHF
.	.	TRBV28	TRBJ1-1	TGTGCCAGTAGGGGAGTTGAAGCTTTCTTT	CASRGVEAFF
.	.	TRBV24-1	TRBJ2-7	TGTGCCACCAGTGATTTGGGCAGGACCCCGAGCTCCTACGAGCAGTACTTC	CATSDLGRTPSSYEQYF
.	.	TRBV29-1	TRBJ1-2	TGCAGCGTTGCCCCGGGACCTTCGGAGGGCTACACCTTC	CSVAPGPSEGYTF
.	TRBD2	TRBV27	TRBJ2-1	TGTGCCAGCAGTTTTGCGGCGGGAGGAGGCAATGAGCAGTTCTTC	CASSFAAGGGNEQFF
.	TRBD2	TRBV15	TRBJ2-1	TGTGCCACAGAACAGAGCGGGATCTACAATGAGCAGTTCTTC	CATEQSGIYNEQFF
.	.	TRBV7-9	TRBJ1-5	TGTGCCAGCAGCTTAGTTGATCAGCCCCAGCATTTT	CASSLVDQPQHF
.	.	TRBV15	TRBJ2-7	TGTGCCACCAGTCGACCCTCCTACGAGCAGTACTTC	CATSRPSYEQYF
.	.	TRBV6-2/TRBV6-3	TRBJ2-1	TGTGCCAGTTTCACGGGGGACAGTGCCAATGAGCAGTTCTTC	CASFTGDSANEQFF
.	TRBD1	TRBV4-1	TRBJ2-3	TGCGCCAGCAGCCAATTGCAGGGGGCATTAGATACGCAGTATTTT	CASSQLQGALDTQYF
.	.	TRBV28	TRBJ2-7	TGTGCCAGCAGTTTAAGTCGATACGAGCAGTACTTC	CASSLSRYEQYF
once	.	TRBV5-1	TRBJ2-7	TGCGCCAGCAGCCCCGGGACCGAGGCATACGAGCAGTACTTC	CASSPGTEAYEQYF
.	.	TRBV6-5	TRBJ2-1	TGTGCCAGCACGACTAGTTTCAATGAGCAGTTCTTC	CASTTSFNEQFF
.	.	TRBV27	TRBJ1-5	TGTGCCAGCAGTTACACTAGCAATCAGCCCCAGCATTTT	CASSYTSNQPQHF
.	.	TRBV20-1	TRBJ2-7	TGCAGTGCTAGAGAGGACGGACTCTCCTACGAGCAGTACTTC	CSAREDGLSYEQYF
.	TRBD2	TRBV30	TRBJ2-3	TGTGCCTGGAGTGTACAAGAGACTAGCGGGAGTACAGATACGCAGTATTTT	CAWSVQETSGSTDTQYF
.	TRBD2	TRBV7-9	TRBJ2-1	TGTGCCAGCAGCCCCACTTCTAGACTAGCGGGGTTTTACAATGAGCAGTTCTTC	CASSPTSRLAGFYNEQFF
.	TRBD1	TRBV20-1	TRBJ2-2	TGCAGTGCTAGATCCGGGACAGGGCCCGGGGAGCTGTTTTTT	CSARSGTGPGELFF